This TCR beta chain was identified in a study of cytomegalovirus exposure and HLA in healthy donors (dated by TCRdb to between 2016 and 2019). Concerning the study at large: According to a later analysis, one platform produced both the 120 validation repertoires and the 550 to 800 repertoires of the first cohort. The study aimed to test whether cataloging public T cell receptors could reveal signatures of past pathogen exposure. Along with the roughly 700-subject first cohort, a separate validation cohort of approximately 110 different subjects was used. To predict cytomegalovirus infection status, the study combined high-throughput TCR immunosequencing, statistical association of individual TCRs with disease status, and machine learning. Points the paper makes about the study in general: Subsequent analysis determined that TCRs grouped into clusters in the first cohort also showed a tendency toward co-occurrence across the 120 validation repertoires, and approximately 93% of cluster scores exceeded 0. A later analysis had no HLA typing for the validation cohort, so co-occurrence there was scored across all 110 or so repertoires. The classifier was reported to diagnose cytomegalovirus status with high specificity and sensitivity in both the original cohort and the validation cohort. The authors suggested that the approach could potentially be generalized to other disease states and immunological phenotypes. Across donors, most TCR sequences were observed very rarely, whereas some public TCRs were present in many individuals. In vitro tests confirmed that three of the cytomegalovirus-associated TCR beta chains recognize cytomegalovirus antigens. In the study, about 150 TCR beta chains were listed as associated with cytomegalovirus.

This clone was found a few times. No cognate antigen has been identified for it. Base qualities are not at hand, and no much larger clone is one base apart. Donors formed part of the validation cohort, which comprised 120 subjects and was distinct from the first cohort of roughly 600 subjects. CDR1 and CDR2 are read off the germline V gene as SQVTM and ANQGSEA. Trimming at the junction amounts to 7 bases on V and 6 bases on J, and the germline ends lie 21 bases apart. The CDR3 runs 14 amino acids, cysteine and phenylalanine included. Just the 42-base CDR3 DNA is kept, in frame starting at base 1. Receptor amplification or capture employed the immunoSEQ multiplex PCR assay. As for the original processing: A statistical classification framework was built to diagnose cytomegalovirus status from the catalog of TCR beta chain sequences. What TCRdb holds here is the immuneACCESS table cut down to in-frame rearrangements. Part of the clones is not present; checked against another copy, under half of the missing clones reflect an unresolved V gene, and the others are unexplained. V, J and clone size reflect that table, while D and trimming were determined from the DNA. This sample gives 150,000 or so clones in total; around four fifths of them show up just once. The ten biggest clones cover 2% to 2.5% of the sample.

The receptor was isolated from a man aged 30-40 years in good health and CMV-seropositive. The rearranged chain carries TRBV29-1 and TRBJ1-1, with a weak D call of TRBD1 (6 bases match). The sample taken for sequencing was PBMCs. Read as DNA, the sequence is TGCAGCGCCGGTCCATCTACAGGGTTCGCTGAAGCTTTCTTT. This is translated as CSAGPSTGFAEAFF.